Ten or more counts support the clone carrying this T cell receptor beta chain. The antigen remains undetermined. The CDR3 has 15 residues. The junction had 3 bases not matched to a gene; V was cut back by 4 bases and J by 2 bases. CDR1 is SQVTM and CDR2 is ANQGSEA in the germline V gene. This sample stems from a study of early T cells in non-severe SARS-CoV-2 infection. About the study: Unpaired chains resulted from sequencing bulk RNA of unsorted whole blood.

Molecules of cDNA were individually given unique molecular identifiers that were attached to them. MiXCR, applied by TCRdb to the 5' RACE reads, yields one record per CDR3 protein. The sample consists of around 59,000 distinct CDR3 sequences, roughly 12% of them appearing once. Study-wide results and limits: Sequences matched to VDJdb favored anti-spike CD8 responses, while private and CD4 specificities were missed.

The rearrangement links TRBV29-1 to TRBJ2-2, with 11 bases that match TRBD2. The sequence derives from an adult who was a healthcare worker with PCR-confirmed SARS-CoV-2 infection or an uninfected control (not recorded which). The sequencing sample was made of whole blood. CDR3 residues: CSVGLAGKNTGELFF. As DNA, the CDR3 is TGCAGCGTTGGACTAGCGGGAAAAAACACCGGGGAGCTGTTTTTT.